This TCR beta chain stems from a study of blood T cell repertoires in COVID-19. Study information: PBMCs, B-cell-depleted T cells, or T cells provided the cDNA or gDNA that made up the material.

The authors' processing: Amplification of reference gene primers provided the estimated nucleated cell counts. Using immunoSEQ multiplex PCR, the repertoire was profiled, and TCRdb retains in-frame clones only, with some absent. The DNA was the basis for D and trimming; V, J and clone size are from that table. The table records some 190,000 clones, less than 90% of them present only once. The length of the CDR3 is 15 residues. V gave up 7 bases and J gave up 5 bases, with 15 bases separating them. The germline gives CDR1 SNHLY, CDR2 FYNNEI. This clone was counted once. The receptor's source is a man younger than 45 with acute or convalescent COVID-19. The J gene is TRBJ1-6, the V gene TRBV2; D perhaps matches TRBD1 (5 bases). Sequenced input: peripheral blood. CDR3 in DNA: TGTGCCAGCACTAAATTGGTGACAGATAATTCACCCCTCCACTTT. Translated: CASTKLVTDNSPLHF.